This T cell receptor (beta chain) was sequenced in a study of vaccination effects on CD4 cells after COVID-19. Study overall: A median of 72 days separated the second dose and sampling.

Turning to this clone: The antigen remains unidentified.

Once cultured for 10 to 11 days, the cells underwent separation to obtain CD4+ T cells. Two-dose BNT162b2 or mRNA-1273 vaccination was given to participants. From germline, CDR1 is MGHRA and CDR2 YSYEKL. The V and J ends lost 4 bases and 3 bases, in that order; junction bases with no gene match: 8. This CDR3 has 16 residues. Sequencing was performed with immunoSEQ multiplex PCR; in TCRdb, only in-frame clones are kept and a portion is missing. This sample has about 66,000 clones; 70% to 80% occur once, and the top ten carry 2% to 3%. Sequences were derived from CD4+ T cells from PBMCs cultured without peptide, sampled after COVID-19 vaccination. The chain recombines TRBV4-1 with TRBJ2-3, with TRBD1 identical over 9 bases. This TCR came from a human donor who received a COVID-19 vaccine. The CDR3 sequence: CASSLRTGAGTDTQYF. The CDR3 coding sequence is TGCGCCAGCAGCCTCCGGACAGGGGCGGGGACAGATACGCAGTATTTT.